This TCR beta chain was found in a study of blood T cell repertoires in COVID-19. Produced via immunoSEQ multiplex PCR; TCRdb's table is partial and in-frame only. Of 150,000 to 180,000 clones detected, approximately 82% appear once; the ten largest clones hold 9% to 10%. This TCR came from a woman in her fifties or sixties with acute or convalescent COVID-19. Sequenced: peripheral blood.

CDR3 region: CASSELGGRSTDTQYF. The CDR3 region has the DNA TGTGCCAGCAGCGAATTAGGCGGGAGAAGCACAGATACGCAGTATTTT. The gene calls are TRBV9 and TRBJ2-3; 7 bases map to TRBD2. This CDR3 has 16 residues. Germline V CDR1 and CDR2: SGDLS, YYNGEE. V shed 3 bases and J 0 bases; nucleotides not matched to a gene: 7.